The 9 T cell receptor beta chains below all came from one sample that was sequenced in a study of identical twins. MiXCR, run by TCRdb on the 5' RACE reads, gives a single entry per CDR3 protein. The data show about 1.7 million distinct CDR3 sequences, with under 35% seen just once and about 0.27% held by the top ten. Sequenced: cord blood. These receptors all stem from a newborn girl in good health.

There are a few counts of this clonotype. This chain joins TRBV7-9 and TRBJ1-1, with a tentative D call TRBD1 (5 bases). Trimming cost V 1 base and J 0 bases, with 9 bases left between them. CDR1 SEHNR and CDR2 FQNEAQ come from the germline V gene (reference sequence). The CDR3 is 15 residues long. This CDR3 is CASSLGGVVNTEAFF. The CDR3 nucleotides read TGTGCCAGCAGCTTAGGAGGGGTTGTGAACACTGAAGCTTTCTTT. Drawing the rest from reference TRBV7-9 and TRBJ1-1, the complete variable domain is DTGVSQNPRHKITKRGQNVTFRCDPISEHNRLYWYRQTLGQGPEFLTYFQNEAQLEKSRLLSDRFSAERPKGSFSTLEIQRTEQGDSAMYLCASSLGGVVNTEAFFGQGTRLTVV.

This clonotype appeared many times. CDR3 protein: CSVLAGPSYEQYF. As DNA, the CDR3 is TGCAGCGTACTAGCGGGACCCTCCTACGAGCAGTACTTC. V is TRBV29-1 and J is TRBJ2-7; 10 nucleotides align to TRBD2. This CDR3 region has 13 residues. Looked up from germline, CDR1 is SQVTM and CDR2 is ANQGSEA. Germline trimming cut 6 bases from V and 0 bases from J; bases unmatched to any gene: 2.

J is TRBJ2-4 and V is TRBV20-1; tentatively, D is TRBD2 (5 bases). The germline V gene has CDR1 DFQATT and CDR2 SNEGSKA (reference sequence). V dropped 0 bases and J dropped 13 bases, with 13 bases sitting between them. The CDR3 has 12 amino acids. The CDR3 bases are TGCAGTGCTAGAGATGCGGGTCTAGGGCAGTACTTC. It specifies CSARDAGLGQYF.

There are a few counts of this clonotype. The rearrangement uses TRBV20-1 and TRBJ1-6; D call uncertain. Trimming stripped 3 bases from V and 7 bases from J, with 13 bases between. This CDR3 is built from 14 residues. The V gene's germline CDR1 is DFQATT and CDR2 SNEGSKA (reference sequence). The CDR3 region has the DNA TGCAGTGCTAGCCGGCCCGGAAGAAATTCACCCCTCCACTTT. This translates into CSASRPGRNSPLHF.

This clonotype has a handful of counts. The chain combines TRBV20-1 with TRBJ1-5; D is unresolved. Trimming removed 5 bases at V and 0 bases at J, with 11 bases between. The CDR3 has 14 amino acids. Germline CDR1 DFQATT, CDR2 SNEGSKA (reference sequence). CDR3 sequence reads: CSAEDLYSNQPQHF. The CDR3 coding sequence is TGCAGTGCTGAAGACCTTTATAGCAATCAGCCCCAGCATTTT.

This clonotype was detected once. V usage is TRBV24-1 and J usage is TRBJ2-2, with unresolved D. This CDR3 has 15 residues. CDR1 KGHDR and CDR2 SFDVKD come from the germline V gene. V was cut by 0 bases and J by 3 bases, with 7 bases left in between. In nucleotides, the CDR3 is TGTGCCACCAGTGATTTGGACATTGACACCGGGGAGCTGTTTTTT. Translation: CATSDLDIDTGELFF.

This clonotype came up a few times. V and J are TRBV30 and TRBJ2-4; D may be TRBD1 (7 bases). The V end lost 0 bases, the J end lost 10 bases, and 13 bases lay between the germline ends. This CDR3 region has 13 residues. Germline loops: CDR1 GTSNPN, CDR2 SVGIG (reference sequence). CDR3 bases: TGTGCCTGGAGTGTACAGGCAGGGGGGATTCAGTACTTC. It yields the protein CAWSVQAGGIQYF.

This clonotype has only a few counts. This chain links TRBV3-1 with TRBJ1-4; D possibly corresponds to TRBD1 (5 bases). The germline CDR1 and CDR2 sequences are LGHDT and YNNKEL (reference sequence). CDR3 length: 17 amino acids. With 2 bases removed from V and 3 bases from J, the gap between germline ends came to 16 bases. This CDR3 is CASSQLPGPGPNEKLFF. In nucleotides, the CDR3 is TGTGCCAGCAGCCAACTTCCGGGACCCGGGCCTAATGAAAAACTGTTTTTT. The variable domain in full, completed from reference TRBV3-1 and TRBJ1-4, reads DTAVSQTPKYLVTQMGNDKSIKCEQNLGHDTMYWYKQDSKKFLKIMFSYNNKELIINETVPNRFSPKSPDKAHLNLHINSLELGDSAVYFCASSQLPGPGPNEKLFFGSGTQLSVL.

This rearrangement joins TRBV7-9 to TRBJ2-4, with a possible D match to TRBD2 (6 bases). Germline loops: CDR1 SEHNR, CDR2 FQNEAQ (reference sequence). Trimming took 5 bases from V and 3 from J, leaving 14 bases between them. The CDR3 length is 15 residues. The DNA for the CDR3 is TGTGCCAGCAGCGGCCGGGGGTTGGGCAAAAACATTCAGTACTTC. Amino acid sequence: CASSGRGLGKNIQYF.